This T cell receptor beta chain was identified during a study of blood T cells in healthy people across ages. Whole-study findings and limits: Higher diversity, along with more naive CD4+ cells, distinguished long-lived donors from aged donors.

The germline V gene encodes CDR1 MNHEY and CDR2 SVGAGI. The CDR3 extends over 14 amino acids. Combining a sample-barcoded 5' primer with a J-beta primer mix, a second PCR ran for roughly 6 to 12 cycles. Template switching added a 12-random-nucleotide identifier to every cDNA molecule. Each CDR3 protein gets one entry after TCRdb re-called the 5' RACE reads with MiXCR. This sample has over 1,500,000 distinct CDR3 sequences; about 50% occur once, and the top ten carry over 2%. In the case of this clonotype: The antigen remains undetermined. One junction end disagrees with the germline gene, perhaps due to a read error.

This chain connects TRBV6-5 to TRBJ2-1; D is uncertain. Sequencing input: blood. The receptor's source is a woman in her thirties or forties in good health. CDR3 amino acids: CASSDSALRDEQFF. CDR3 nucleotide sequence: TGTGCCAGCAGTGACTCAGCCCTACGGGATGAGCAGTTCTTC.